Each of the 27 T cell receptor beta chains below was sequenced from the same sample in a study of blood T cell repertoires in COVID-19. The protocol was immunoSEQ multiplex PCR, while the TCRdb copy is restricted to in-frame clones and leaves out a portion. The table lists about 400,000 clones, around nine tenths of them singletons. The sequenced material came from peripheral blood. These receptors were taken from a human donor in a cohort sampled during active COVID-19.

This clone was seen once. V gene TRBV25-1 combines with J gene TRBJ1-1; D gene ambiguous. V lost 7 bases, J lost 4 bases, and 7 bases lay in between. The germline V gene has CDR1 MGHDK and CDR2 SYGVNS. The CDR3 consists of 11 residues. CDR3 amino acids: CASKEFTEAFF. The CDR3 nucleotides read TGTGCCAGCAAGGAGTTCACTGAAGCTTTCTTT.

The CDR3 DNA reads TGTGCCAGCAGCTTATCTGCAACTAATGAAAAACTGTTTTTT. Its protein product is CASSLSATNEKLFF. V and J are TRBV7-2 and TRBJ1-4; no reliable D call. The germline V and J ends were trimmed by 2 bases and 0 bases, with 4 bases remaining between them. The CDR3 runs 14 residues. Per the germline V gene, CDR1 is SGHTA and CDR2 is FQGNSA. Combining the CDR3 with reference TRBV7-2 and TRBJ1-4 gives the whole variable domain GAGVSQSPSNKVTEKGKDVELRCDPISGHTALYWYRQSLGQGLEFLIYFQGNSAPDKSGLPSDRFSAERTGGSVSTLTIQRTQQEDSAVYLCASSLSATNEKLFFGSGTQLSVL.

The chain couples TRBV28 to TRBJ2-7; TRBD1 aligns across 8 bases. Trimming took 4 bases from V and 3 from J; bases not matched to a gene: 8. The CDR3 consists of 15 residues. Germline V gene sequence: CDR1 MDHEN, CDR2 SYDVKM. Here the CDR3 reads CASSSADREFYEQYF. DNA for the CDR3: TGTGCCAGCAGTTCCGCGGACAGGGAATTCTACGAGCAGTACTTC.

CDR3 coding DNA: TGTGCCAGCAGTTACACCGGGACAGCTGAAGCTTTCTTT. The encoded protein is CASSYTGTAEAFF. V and J are TRBV6-6 and TRBJ1-1, with 7 nucleotides matching TRBD1. This CDR3 has 13 residues. Per germline, CDR1 MNHNY and CDR2 SVGAGI (reference sequence). Germline trimming cut 2 bases from V and 6 bases from J; bases unmatched to any gene: 3.

This chain's CDR3 is CASSLEGDGGNQPQHF. Here the CDR3 DNA reads TGTGCCAGCAGCTTGGAAGGGGATGGAGGCAATCAGCCCCAGCATTTT. J is TRBJ1-5 and V is TRBV5-6, with D possibly matching TRBD1 (5 bases). Germline assignment: CDR1 SGHDT and CDR2 YYEEEE. With 0 bases removed from V and 2 bases from J, the gap between germline ends came to 12 bases. The CDR3 runs to 16 residues.

The rearrangement uses TRBV2 and TRBJ1-5, with D tentatively TRBD1 (5 bases). The V end lost 6 bases, the J end lost 0 bases, and 12 bases lay between the germline ends. Looked up from germline, CDR1 is SNHLY and CDR2 is FYNNEI. This CDR3 contains 15 residues. CDR3 sequence reads: CASRARQNSNQPQHF. The CDR3 nucleotides are TGTGCCAGCAGGGCCCGACAGAATAGCAATCAGCCCCAGCATTTT.

This clone has more than one count but fewer than ten. The chain joins TRBV2 to TRBJ2-7; D is possibly TRBD1 (5 bases). Germline V gene lookup returns CDR1 SNHLY and CDR2 FYNNEI. CDR3 length: 16 amino acids. V lost 8 bases, J lost 2 bases, and 22 bases lay in between. CDR3: CASWEGNRPTTYEQYF. The CDR3 region has the DNA TGTGCCAGCTGGGAAGGTAACAGGCCCACTACCTACGAGCAGTACTTC.

The rearrangement links TRBV27 to TRBJ2-7; D not resolved. This CDR3 contains 9 residues. Germline assignment: CDR1 MNHEY and CDR2 SMNVEV (reference sequence). The CDR3 reads CARRSEQYF. The CDR3 DNA reads TGTGCTCGCAGGTCCGAGCAGTACTTC.

This clone was found a few times. The J gene is TRBJ1-1, the V gene TRBV6-4; D uncertain. Germline V CDR1 and CDR2: MRHNA, SNTAGT. V lost 5 bases and J 1 base, leaving 8 bases between the germline ends. The CDR3 is 13 residues long. The CDR3, as DNA: TGTGCCAGCAGTCCCGACTCGAACACTGAAGCTTTCTTT. Translating gives CASSPDSNTEAFF.

The chain couples TRBV28 to TRBJ2-1; possible D gene TRBD1, 5 bases. Trimming took 1 base from V and 4 from J, leaving 8 bases between them. Germline CDR1 and CDR2: MDHEN and SYDVKM. The CDR3 sequence is 14 residues long. The CDR3 is CASSLLGLYNEQFF. The CDR3 DNA is TGTGCCAGCAGTTTATTGGGGCTTTACAATGAGCAGTTCTTC.

The chain couples TRBV24-1 to TRBJ2-3; TRBD1 aligns across 8 bases. J was trimmed by 4 bases and V by 3 bases; bases with no gene match: 8. CDR1 and CDR2 from the germline V gene are KGHDR and SFDVKD. This CDR3 is built from 16 residues. In nucleotides, the CDR3 is TGTGCCACCAGTGATCCCCGGGACAGGTCGGCAGATACGCAGTATTTT. Amino acids: CATSDPRDRSADTQYF.

J is TRBJ2-2 and V is TRBV7-3; D is possibly TRBD1 (6 bases). CDR1 SGHTA and CDR2 FQGTGA come from the germline V gene. V lost 5 bases and J 0 bases, leaving 13 bases between the germline ends. The CDR3 is made up of 16 amino acids. Written as DNA, the CDR3 is TGTGCCAGCAGCAAAAGGGGGACGGCGAACACCGGGGAGCTGTTTTTT. This translates into CASSKRGTANTGELFF.

The chain employs TRBV9 and TRBJ1-1; the D is unclear. CDR1 and CDR2 from the germline V gene are SGDLS and YYNGEE. Trimming left V 4 bases short and J 0 bases short, with 10 bases between. The CDR3 loop spans 14 amino acids. The CDR3 DNA reads as TGTGCCAGCAGCCGAGGAAACATGAACACTGAAGCTTTCTTT. Its protein product is CASSRGNMNTEAFF.

The CDR3 DNA sequence: TGCGCCAGCAGCCTTTATCACAGGGGAACCTATAATTCACCCCTCCACTTT. It codes for CASSLYHRGTYNSPLHF. The chain joins TRBV4-1 to TRBJ1-6, with TRBD1 identical over 7 bases. J gave up 2 bases and V 4 bases, and 8 bases lay outside the gene matches. The CDR3 sequence is 17 residues long. Germline-derived CDR1 and CDR2 are MGHRA and YSYEKL.

The genes are TRBV27 and TRBJ1-5; D perhaps matches TRBD1 (5 bases). Trimming pared 2 bases from V and 1 base from J, leaving 15 bases between. The CDR3 is 17 residues long. CDR1 and CDR2 (germline): MNHEY, SMNVEV (reference sequence). The CDR3 loop is CASSLIGGHLSNQPQHF. CDR3 sequence (DNA): TGTGCCAGCAGTTTAATCGGTGGACACTTAAGCAATCAGCCCCAGCATTTT.

In this sample, this clone turned up once. This chain links TRBV7-9 with TRBJ1-4; possibly TRBD1 for D (5 bases). The CDR3 extends over 12 amino acids. The V end lost 4 bases, the J end lost 13 bases, and 13 bases lay between the germline ends. Germline V lookup: CDR1 SEHNR, CDR2 FQNEAQ (reference sequence). CDR3 nucleotides: TGTGCCAGCAGCTCGCAGCCTACAGGACTGTTTTTT. Protein product: CASSSQPTGLFF.

This CDR3 is CASSQPGQIFSGANVLTF. CDR3 sequence (DNA): TGTGCCAGCAGCCAGCCGGGACAGATTTTTTCTGGGGCCAACGTCCTGACTTTC. The chain combines TRBV4-2 with TRBJ2-6; 7 bases match TRBD1. This CDR3 is built from 18 residues. Germline assignment: CDR1 LGHNA and CDR2 YNFKEQ. With 3 bases clipped from V and 1 base from J, the junction kept 9 bases outside the gene matches.

The rearrangement uses TRBV5-5 and TRBJ2-7; D might be TRBD2 (7 bases). The CDR3 has 18 residues. Germline V CDR1 and CDR2: SGHKS, YYEKEE (reference sequence). Trimming took off 1 base at V and 5 bases at J, with 25 bases between the two ends. The CDR3 loop reads CASSLKWEGVPRVNEQYF. CDR3 coding DNA: TGTGCCAGCAGCTTGAAGTGGGAGGGGGTCCCTAGGGTCAACGAGCAGTACTTC.

V is TRBV28 and J is TRBJ1-2; tentative D call: TRBD1 (6 bases). The V gene's germline CDR1 is MDHEN and CDR2 SYDVKM. The CDR3 is 15 amino acids. V lost 6 bases and J lost 1, with 15 bases in between. The CDR3 region is CASRRGGLGNYGYTF. CDR3 nucleotides: TGTGCCAGCAGACGAGGGGGTCTTGGTAACTATGGCTACACCTTC.

V is TRBV18 and J is TRBJ2-7, with D perhaps TRBD1 (5 bases). This CDR3 has 15 amino acids. The V gene's germline CDR1 is KGHSH and CDR2 LQKENI. V lost 4 bases, J lost 0 bases, and 13 bases lay in between. The CDR3 reads CASSRQPIDSYEQYF. The DNA for the CDR3 is TGTGCCAGCTCACGACAGCCTATAGACTCCTACGAGCAGTACTTC.

The chain recombines TRBV5-1 with TRBJ2-3; 15 bases fit TRBD2. V lost 3 bases and J lost 3; bases outside the gene matches: 8. The germline V gene encodes CDR1 SGHRS and CDR2 YFSETQ. The CDR3 has 18 residues. This CDR3 is CASSSGLAGGTGTDTQYF. CDR3 coding DNA: TGCGCCAGCAGCTCCGGACTAGCGGGAGGGACTGGAACAGATACGCAGTATTTT.

The rearrangement uses TRBV27 and TRBJ1-2; 7 bases fit TRBD1. V lost 6 bases and J lost 3; bases outside the gene matches: 4. The CDR3 length is 13 residues. Looked up from germline, CDR1 is MNHEY and CDR2 is SMNVEV (reference sequence). CDR3 DNA: TGTGCCAGCAGCAGGGGGTTTGACTATGGCTACACCTTC. The encoded protein is CASSRGFDYGYTF.

This chain links TRBV5-1 with TRBJ1-6; no clear D gene. The CDR3 length is 15 residues. Germline assignment: CDR1 SGHRS and CDR2 YFSETQ. The ends were cut back, 2 bases at V and 8 bases at J, with 14 bases in the middle. The DNA of the CDR3 is TGCGCCAGCAGCTTAGAATACTCTATTTATTCACCCCTCCACTTT. It is translated as CASSLEYSIYSPLHF.

V gene TRBV5-1 combines with J gene TRBJ2-3, with TRBD1 identical over 11 bases. CDR3 length: 16 amino acids. The ends lost 4 bases at V and 6 bases at J; junction bases unmatched: 10. From germline, CDR1 is SGHRS and CDR2 YFSETQ. As DNA, the CDR3 is TGCGCCAGCAGCCACCTCAGGACAGGGGGCATCGATACGCAGTATTTT. The encoded protein is CASSHLRTGGIDTQYF.

J is TRBJ2-1 and V is TRBV24-1; 8 bases map to TRBD1. The CDR3 has 16 amino acids. In germline, CDR1 is KGHDR, CDR2 SFDVKD. The trim removed 4 bases at V and 3 bases at J, leaving 7 bases unmatched. DNA of the CDR3: TGTGCCACCAGTGACTCCGGGACAGGTTACTACAATGAGCAGTTCTTC. Translating gives CATSDSGTGYYNEQFF.

The V and J genes are TRBV11-2 and TRBJ2-7; 7 bases are a match to TRBD1. Unmatched junction bases numbered 8, after V lost 2 bases and J lost 4 bases. There are 15 residues in the CDR3. Per the germline V gene, CDR1 is SGHAT and CDR2 is FQNNGV. This CDR3 reads CASSLTGTETYEQYF. In nucleotides, the CDR3 is TGTGCCAGCAGCTTAACCGGGACAGAGACGTACGAGCAGTACTTC.

The chain links TRBV7-9 to TRBJ2-2, with D unclear. The CDR3 spans 11 residues. In germline, CDR1 is SEHNR, CDR2 FQNEAQ (reference sequence). V shed 8 bases and J shed 7 bases, with 8 bases lying between them. The chain's CDR3 is CASVMFGELFF. As DNA, the CDR3 is TGTGCCAGCGTTATGTTCGGGGAGCTGTTTTTT.